This T cell receptor beta chain was retrieved from a study of cytomegalovirus exposure and HLA in healthy donors. Trimming at V came to 5 bases and at J to 2 bases, leaving 4 bases not matched to a gene. The germline CDR1 and CDR2 sequences are MNHEY and SMNVEV (reference sequence). This CDR3 comprises 15 residues. PCR primers comprised 60 Vbeta and 13 Jbeta primers. Clones were read by immunoSEQ multiplex PCR, and TCRdb kept only the in-frame ones, dropping some. Of about 140,000 clones listed, 65% to 85% are singletons. Sequenced: PBMCs. The clonotype originates from a woman aged 40 to 55 in good health and CMV-seropositive. The chain couples TRBV27 to TRBJ2-1; 9 nucleotides agree with TRBD1. CDR3 sequence reads: CASSPRDRAYNEQFF. CDR3 nucleotide sequence: TGTGCCAGCAGTCCTAGGGACAGGGCCTACAATGAGCAGTTCTTC.